A single sample gave rise to the 31 T cell receptor beta chains below, sequenced in a study of cytomegalovirus exposure and HLA in healthy donors. Primers: 60 Vbeta forward and 13 Jbeta reverse. Sequencing was performed with immunoSEQ multiplex PCR; in TCRdb, only in-frame clones are kept and a portion is missing. The table lists around 40,000 clones, approximately 60% of them singletons. Material: PBMCs. These receptors came from a human donor in good health.

Only one count was recorded for this clone. The chain combines TRBV9 with TRBJ2-5; D unclear. V was shortened by 2 bases and J by 4 bases, with 9 bases between the two germline ends. Germline values: CDR1 SGDLS, CDR2 YYNGEE. This CDR3 comprises 13 residues. The CDR3, as DNA: TGTGCCAGCAGCGTCAGACTCTCAGAGACCCAGTACTTC. Its translation: CASSVRLSETQYF.

This clone was seen just once. The genes are TRBV6-5 and TRBJ1-2, with D tentatively TRBD1 (5 bases). This CDR3 contains 13 residues. V was cut by 2 bases and J by 6 bases, with 10 bases left in between. Per the germline V gene, CDR1 is MNHEY and CDR2 is SVGAGI. CDR3 nucleotides: TGTGCCAGCAGTTACCCCGGGGGGAATGGCTACACCTTC. It specifies CASSYPGGNGYTF.

A remark on this clone: Other nucleotide sequences in the sample specify the same CDR3. The CDR3 spells CASSLGQPGPEAFF. DNA of the CDR3: TGCGCCAGCAGCTTGGGACAGCCCGGACCTGAAGCTTTCTTT. V usage is TRBV5-1 and J usage is TRBJ1-1; the D gene is possibly TRBD1 (5 bases). The CDR3 length is 14 residues. The V end lost 0 bases, the J end lost 6 bases, and 12 bases lay between the germline ends. Germline CDR1 and CDR2: SGHRS and YFSETQ.

The chain recombines TRBV18 with TRBJ2-3, with D possibly matching TRBD2 (6 bases). V lost 4 bases and J lost 0, with 11 bases in between. Germline loops: CDR1 KGHSH, CDR2 LQKENI. The CDR3 has 15 residues. In DNA, the CDR3 is TGTGCCAGCTCACGGACGGGGGAGAGCACAGATACGCAGTATTTT. This encodes CASSRTGESTDTQYF.

The chain is built from TRBV10-3 and TRBJ2-7, with a weak D call TRBD1 (5 bases). CDR3 length: 13 amino acids. Trimming removed 10 bases from V and 3 bases from J, with 16 bases in between. The germline V gene encodes CDR1 ENHRY and CDR2 SYGVKD. The CDR3: CATTRVYGYEQYF. The CDR3 nucleotides are TGTGCCACCACCAGGGTTTATGGCTACGAGCAGTACTTC.

The chain couples TRBV7-9 to TRBJ1-1, with D perhaps matching TRBD1 (5 bases). Germline V gene sequence: CDR1 SEHNR, CDR2 FQNEAQ (reference sequence). The V and J ends lost 3 bases and 4 bases respectively, with 15 bases between them. CDR3 size: 15 residues. The CDR3 nucleotides are TGTGCCAGCAGCTTTCTAAGGGGAAGTTTCACTGAAGCTTTCTTT. This sequence encodes CASSFLRGSFTEAFF.

This clone came up a few times. The chain links TRBV7-8 to TRBJ2-7; 11 bases agree with TRBD1. Germline CDR1 is SGHVS and CDR2 is FQNEAQ. The ends lost 3 bases at V and 4 bases at J; junction bases unmatched: 5. The CDR3 covers 15 residues. CDR3 DNA: TGTGCCAGCAGCTTTATCGGACAGGGGGCTTACGAGCAGTACTTC. Encoded protein: CASSFIGQGAYEQYF.

The V call is TRBV5-4, the J call TRBJ1-6, with a weak D call TRBD1 (6 bases). The CDR3 has 17 residues. V was pared by 5 bases and J by 7 bases, with 22 bases between. Germline V CDR1 and CDR2: SGHNT, YYREEE (reference sequence). CDR3 sequence (DNA): TGTGCCAGCAGACAGGGAGGGGCAGGGGCGATAAATTCACCCCTCCACTTT. Its protein is CASRQGGAGAINSPLHF.

This clone occurred a few times. The chain combines TRBV4-1 with TRBJ1-5, with a weak D call TRBD1 (5 bases). This CDR3 comprises 13 residues. Germline CDR1 reads MGHRA; CDR2 reads YSYEKL. V was trimmed by 5 bases and J by 6 bases, leaving 11 bases between them. The CDR3 coding sequence is TGCGCCAGCAGCGCGCAGGGCTCTCAGCCCCAGCATTTT. Protein: CASSAQGSQPQHF.

The V and J genes are TRBV7-9 and TRBJ1-3; 9 bases are a match to TRBD1. Unmatched junction bases numbered 3, after V lost 8 bases and J lost 7 bases. The CDR3 totals 12 residues. Germline values: CDR1 SEHNR, CDR2 FQNEAQ (reference sequence). The CDR3 sequence: CASLGTGNTIYF. CDR3 in DNA: TGTGCCAGCCTCGGGACAGGGAACACCATATATTTT. The full variable domain, with the rest looked up from reference TRBV7-9 and TRBJ1-3, is DTGVSQNPRHKITKRGQNVTFRCDPISEHNRLYWYRQTLGQGPEFLTYFQNEAQLEKSRLLSDRFSAERPKGSFSTLEIQRTEQGDSAMYLCASLGTGNTIYFGEGSWLTVV.

This clone was counted once. V usage is TRBV7-9 and J usage is TRBJ1-4, with D tentatively TRBD1 (5 bases). Germline V lookup: CDR1 SEHNR, CDR2 FQNEAQ (reference sequence). This CDR3 is 15 amino acids long. Trimming pared 3 bases from V and 6 bases from J, leaving 14 bases between. This CDR3 is CASSFSGGGDEKLFF. The CDR3 DNA reads as TGTGCCAGCAGCTTTAGCGGGGGAGGGGATGAAAAACTGTTTTTT.

This clone has more than one count but fewer than ten. The rearrangement links TRBV5-1 to TRBJ2-2, with 7 bases lining up with TRBD1. Unmatched junction bases numbered 7, after V lost 2 bases and J lost 6 bases. Per the germline V gene, CDR1 is SGHRS and CDR2 is YFSETQ. The CDR3 consists of 15 residues. The CDR3 DNA is TGCGCCAGCAGCTTAGACAGGGTGCTGTCCGGGGAGCTGTTTTTT. As protein: CASSLDRVLSGELFF.

The chain couples TRBV4-1 to TRBJ1-3; the D is unclear. Germline CDR1 reads MGHRA; CDR2 reads YSYEKL. The CDR3 covers 15 residues. The V and J ends lost 0 bases and 1 base respectively, with 7 bases between them. CDR3 in amino acids: CASSQDPGSGNTIYF. In nucleotides, the CDR3 is TGCGCCAGCAGCCAAGATCCGGGGTCTGGAAACACCATATATTTT.

The chain joins TRBV7-8 to TRBJ1-2; D might be TRBD1 (5 bases). The germline V gene has CDR1 SGHVS and CDR2 FQNEAQ. The V end lost 7 bases, the J end lost 8 bases, and 11 bases lay between the germline ends. CDR3 length: 11 amino acids. CDR3 protein: CASTSGMGYTF. The CDR3 nucleotides are TGTGCCAGCACTTCAGGGATGGGCTACACCTTC.

The genes are TRBV5-1 and TRBJ2-1; TRBD2 matches 9 bases. V lost 1 base and J lost 12; bases outside the gene matches: 11. CDR1 is SGHRS and CDR2 is YFSETQ in the germline V gene. CDR3 length: 15 amino acids. CDR3 DNA sequence: TGCGCCAGCAGCTTGAGAGCGGGGGGACCCCCGGGGCAGTTCTTC. It translates to CASSLRAGGPPGQFF.

The chain links TRBV10-3 to TRBJ1-5, with 10 bases that match TRBD1. The CDR3 spans 14 residues. The ends lost 4 bases at V and 5 bases at J; junction bases unmatched: 2. The germline gives CDR1 ENHRY, CDR2 SYGVKD. CDR3 residues: CAISVGTGDQPQHF. The CDR3 nucleotides read TGTGCCATCAGTGTGGGGACAGGGGATCAGCCCCAGCATTTT.

The table lists this clone with a few counts. The chain joins TRBV7-8 to TRBJ2-3; 7 positions match TRBD2. This CDR3 is 15 amino acids long. The V gene end was trimmed by 7 bases and the J gene end by 1 base; junction bases not matched to a gene: 8. Germline CDR1 SGHVS, CDR2 FQNEAQ. The CDR3 protein is CASTPMGGGTDTQYF. The DNA for the CDR3 is TGTGCCAGCACCCCTATGGGGGGGGGCACAGATACGCAGTATTTT.

This clone was found a few times. The chain couples TRBV28 to TRBJ1-2; D not resolved. The CDR3 runs 13 residues. CDR1 and CDR2 (germline): MDHEN, SYDVKM. Trimming took 6 bases from V and 8 from J, leaving 16 bases between them. CDR3 region: CASSRNLVYGYTF. The CDR3 DNA reads TGTGCCAGCAGCCGTAATTTAGTCTACGGCTACACCTTC.

The chain combines TRBV10-2 with TRBJ1-2; possibly TRBD1 for D (5 bases). This CDR3 spans 14 amino acids. Trimming shortened V by 3 bases and J by 6 bases, and 14 bases separated the two germline ends. Germline lookup yields CDR1 WSHSY and CDR2 SAAADI. CDR3 residues: CASSEGVTVNGYTF. CDR3 coding DNA: TGCGCCAGCAGTGAAGGGGTGACGGTCAATGGCTACACCTTC.

The chain recombines TRBV9 with TRBJ1-6, with 9 bases lining up with TRBD1. Germline values: CDR1 SGDLS, CDR2 YYNGEE. This CDR3 is built from 14 residues. J gave up 10 bases and V 3 bases, and 5 bases lay outside the gene matches. The CDR3 loop is CASSETGGGSPLHF. In DNA, the CDR3 is TGTGCCAGCAGCGAAACAGGGGGCGGCTCACCCCTCCACTTT.

The genes are TRBV7-8 and TRBJ2-7, with 9 bases fitting TRBD1. Unmatched junction bases numbered 3, after V lost 3 bases and J lost 6 bases. The CDR3 spans 13 residues. Germline V gene lookup returns CDR1 SGHVS and CDR2 FQNEAQ. The CDR3 spells CASSFDRGGEQYF. CDR3 bases: TGTGCCAGCAGCTTCGACAGGGGGGGCGAGCAGTACTTC.

V gene TRBV6-5 combines with J gene TRBJ2-7, with D perhaps matching TRBD1 (6 bases). Germline CDR1 MNHEY, CDR2 SVGAGI. V dropped 6 bases and J dropped 12 bases, with 21 bases sitting between them. The CDR3 extends over 13 amino acids. The DNA for the CDR3 is TGTGCCAGCAGGGACAACATAGGGGGTCCTTCGTACTTC. Its translation is CASRDNIGGPSYF.

Regarding this clone: Other DNA sequences of this sample code for an identical CDR3. The chain employs TRBV6-1 and TRBJ2-2; D may be TRBD1 (6 bases). The V end was cut by 3 bases, the J end by 8 bases, with 16 bases between. Germline V lookup: CDR1 MNHNS, CDR2 SASEGT. The CDR3 has 15 residues. CDR3 loop: CASSEPPGVTGELFF. The CDR3 DNA sequence: TGTGCCAGCAGTGAGCCTCCAGGGGTGACTGGGGAGCTGTTTTTT.

The J gene is TRBJ1-6, the V gene TRBV10-3, with 10 bases matching TRBD1. CDR1 and CDR2 (germline): ENHRY, SYGVKD. The ends lost 5 bases at V and 8 bases at J; junction bases unmatched: 9. The CDR3 runs 16 residues. The CDR3 DNA reads TGTGCCATCAGTCCCTCCCTGGACAGGGGGGATTCACCCCTCCACTTT. This sequence encodes CAISPSLDRGDSPLHF.

The V call is TRBV7-3, the J call TRBJ2-1, with 8 bases matching TRBD2. The germline V gene encodes CDR1 SGHTA and CDR2 FQGTGA. The CDR3 is made up of 14 amino acids. Losses at the gene ends were 5 bases for V and 8 bases for J; bases not matched to a gene: 8. The CDR3 is CASSTGLAPYEQFF. As DNA, the CDR3 is TGTGCCAGCAGCACAGGACTAGCTCCCTATGAGCAGTTCTTC.

This clone was observed a few times. The chain employs TRBV19 and TRBJ2-5, with D maybe TRBD2 (6 bases). Trimming took 5 bases from V and 5 from J, leaving 15 bases between them. CDR3 size: 14 residues. Germline V gene lookup returns CDR1 LNHDA and CDR2 SQIVND (reference sequence). CDR3 sequence (DNA): TGTGCCAGTAGTCGGCGGGGCCCATCTGAGACCCAGTACTTC. Translated, it gives CASSRRGPSETQYF.

CDR3 residues: CASSDQLAIGTDTQYF. The DNA of the CDR3 is TGTGCCAGCAGTGATCAGCTAGCGATCGGCACAGATACGCAGTATTTT. The chain employs TRBV2 and TRBJ2-3; tentatively, D is TRBD2 (6 bases). CDR1 is SNHLY and CDR2 is FYNNEI in the germline V gene. Deletions cut 3 bases from V and 1 base from J, with 14 bases between. The length of the CDR3 is 16 residues.

The chain uses TRBV4-1 and TRBJ1-5; no firm D call. The CDR3 has 13 amino acids. V shed 5 bases and J shed 3 bases, with 8 bases lying between them. Germline loops: CDR1 MGHRA, CDR2 YSYEKL. The CDR3 DNA is TGCGCCAGCAGCGCGGAAATCAATCAGCCCCAGCATTTT. It is translated as CASSAEINQPQHF.

As to this clone: A junction boundary mismatches the germline segment, possibly from a read error. The gene calls are TRBV7-7 and TRBJ2-7, with 7 bases that match TRBD1. CDR3 length: 13 residues. The V gene's germline CDR1 is SSHAT and CDR2 FNYEAQ (reference sequence). The CDR3 DNA reads as TGTGCTAGCAGCCAACAGGGGATCTACGAGCAGTACTTC. Its protein product is CASSQQGIYEQYF.

This chain links TRBV4-1 with TRBJ1-3, with D uncertain. The CDR3 has 17 residues. CDR1 MGHRA and CDR2 YSYEKL come from the germline V gene. V gave up 0 bases and J gave up 0 bases, with 12 bases separating them. CDR3 protein: CASSQDRAGISGNTIYF. CDR3 DNA sequence: TGCGCCAGCAGCCAAGATCGAGCAGGCATCTCTGGAAACACCATATATTTT.

The chain links TRBV6-1 to TRBJ1-1; D is ambiguous. The CDR3 extends over 12 amino acids. The germline V and J ends were trimmed by 1 base and 8 bases, with 8 bases remaining between them. CDR1 and CDR2 from the germline V gene are MNHNS and SASEGT. The CDR3 coding sequence is TGTGCCAGCAGTGAAGGTATGCGCGAAGCTTTCTTT. It codes for CASSEGMREAFF.